The entry below gives a single T cell receptor beta chain sequence along with its context. The Seattle patients joined while their infection was active and were tracked longitudinally afterward. The V gene's germline CDR1 is SGHKS and CDR2 YYEKEE (reference sequence). The CDR3 contains 16 residues. Trimming removed 0 bases from V and 7 bases from J; junction bases left unmatched: 6. This sample is drawn from a study of blood T cell repertoires in COVID-19. The table came from immunoSEQ multiplex PCR; TCRdb's copy has only in-frame clones and leaves some out. The sample has about 340,000 clones; about nine tenths are singletons.

Sample: peripheral blood. The chain uses TRBV5-5 and TRBJ1-3; 11 nucleotides agree with TRBD1. This clonotype originated in a woman aged 45-59 years with COVID-19, enrolled during active disease. This CDR3 is CASSLGTGTGGNTIYF. As DNA, the CDR3 is TGTGCCAGCAGCTTGGGTACAGGGACAGGGGGTAACACCATATATTTT.